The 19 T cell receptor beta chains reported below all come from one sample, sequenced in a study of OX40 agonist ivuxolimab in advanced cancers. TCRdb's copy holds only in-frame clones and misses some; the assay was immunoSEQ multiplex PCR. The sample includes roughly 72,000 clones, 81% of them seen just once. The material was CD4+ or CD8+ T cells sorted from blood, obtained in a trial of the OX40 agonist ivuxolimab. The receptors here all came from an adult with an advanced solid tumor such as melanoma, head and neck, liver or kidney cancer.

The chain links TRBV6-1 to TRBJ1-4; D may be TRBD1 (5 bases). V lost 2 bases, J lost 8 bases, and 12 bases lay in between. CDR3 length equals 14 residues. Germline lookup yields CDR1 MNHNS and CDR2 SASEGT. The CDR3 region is CASSEQGGGEKLFF. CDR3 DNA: TGTGCCAGCAGTGAACAGGGAGGTGGGGAAAAACTGTTTTTT.

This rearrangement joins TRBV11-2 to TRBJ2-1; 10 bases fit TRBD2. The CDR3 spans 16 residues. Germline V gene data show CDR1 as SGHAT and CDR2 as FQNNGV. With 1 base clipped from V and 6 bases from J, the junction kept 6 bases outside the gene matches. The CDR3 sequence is CASSLGQREGLNEQFF. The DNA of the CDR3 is TGTGCCAGCAGCTTAGGTCAGCGGGAGGGCCTCAATGAGCAGTTCTTC. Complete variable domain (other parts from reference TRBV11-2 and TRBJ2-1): EAGVAQSPRYKIIEKRQSVAFWCNPISGHATLYWYQQILGQGPKLLIQFQNNGVVDDSQLPKDRFSAERLKGVDSTLKIQPAKLEDSAVYLCASSLGQREGLNEQFFGPGTRLTVL.

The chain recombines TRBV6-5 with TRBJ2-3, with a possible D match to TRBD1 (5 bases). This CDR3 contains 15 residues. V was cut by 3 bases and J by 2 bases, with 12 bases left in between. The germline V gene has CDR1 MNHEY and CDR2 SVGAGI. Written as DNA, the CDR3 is TGTGCCAGCAGTTATCAGGGTGAGGACACAGATACGCAGTATTTT. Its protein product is CASSYQGEDTDTQYF.

The DNA for the CDR3 is TGTGCCAGTAGTAAACGACTAGCGGGAGGGTACCAAGAGACCCAGTACTTC. Translation gives CASSKRLAGGYQETQYF. This sequence joins TRBV19 and TRBJ2-5; 14 nucleotides align to TRBD2. The length of the CDR3 is 17 residues. Germline loops: CDR1 LNHDA, CDR2 SQIVND (reference sequence). Trimming removed 4 bases from V and 0 bases from J; junction bases left unmatched: 4.

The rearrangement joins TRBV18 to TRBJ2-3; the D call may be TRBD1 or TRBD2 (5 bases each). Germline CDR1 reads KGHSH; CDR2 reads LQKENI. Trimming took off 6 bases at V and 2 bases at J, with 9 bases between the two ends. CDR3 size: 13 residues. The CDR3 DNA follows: TGTGCCAGCTCCCGAGGGGACACAGATACGCAGTATTTT. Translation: CASSRGDTDTQYF. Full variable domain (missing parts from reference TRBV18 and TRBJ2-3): NAGVMQNPRHLVRRRGQEARLRCSPMKGHSHVYWYRQLPEEGLKFMVYLQKENIIDESGMPKERFSAEFPKEGPSILRIQQVVRGDSAAYFCASSRGDTDTQYFGPGTRLTVL.

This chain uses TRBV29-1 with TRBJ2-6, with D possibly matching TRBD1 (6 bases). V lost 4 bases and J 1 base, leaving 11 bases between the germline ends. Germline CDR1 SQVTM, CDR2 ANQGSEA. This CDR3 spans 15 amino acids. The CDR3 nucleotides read TGCAGCGTTGGCCAGGGGATGTCTGGGGCCAACGTCCTGACTTTC. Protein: CSVGQGMSGANVLTF.

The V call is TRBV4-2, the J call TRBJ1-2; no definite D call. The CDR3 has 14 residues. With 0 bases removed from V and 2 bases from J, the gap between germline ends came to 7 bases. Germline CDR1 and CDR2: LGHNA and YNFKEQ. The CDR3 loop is CASSQDNTNYGYTF. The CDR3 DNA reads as TGTGCCAGCAGCCAAGATAATACGAACTATGGCTACACCTTC.

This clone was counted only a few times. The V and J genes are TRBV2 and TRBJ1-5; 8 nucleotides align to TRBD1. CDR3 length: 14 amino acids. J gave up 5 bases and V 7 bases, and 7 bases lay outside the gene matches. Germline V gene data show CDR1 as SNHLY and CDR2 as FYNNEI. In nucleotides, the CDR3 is TGTGCCAGCACGGACAGGGCGGCGGATCAGCCCCAGCATTTT. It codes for CASTDRAADQPQHF.

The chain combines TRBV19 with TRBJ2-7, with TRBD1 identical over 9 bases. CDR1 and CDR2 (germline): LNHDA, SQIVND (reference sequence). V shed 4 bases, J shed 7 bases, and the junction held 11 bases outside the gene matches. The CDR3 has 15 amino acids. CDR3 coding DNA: TGTGCCAGTAGTACAACCGGGACAGGGCACCGAGAGCAGTACTTC. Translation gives CASSTTGTGHREQYF.

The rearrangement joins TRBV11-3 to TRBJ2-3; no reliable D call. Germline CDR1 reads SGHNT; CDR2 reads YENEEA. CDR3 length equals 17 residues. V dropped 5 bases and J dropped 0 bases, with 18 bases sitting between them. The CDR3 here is CASSPGLVKSSTDTQYF. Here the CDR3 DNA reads TGTGCCAGCAGCCCAGGCCTGGTGAAGTCTAGCACAGATACGCAGTATTTT. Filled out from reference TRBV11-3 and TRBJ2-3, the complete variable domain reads EAGVVQSPRYKIIEKKQPVAFWCNPISGHNTLYWYLQNLGQGPELLIRYENEEAVDDSQLPKDRFSAERLKGVDSTLKIQPAELGDSAVYLCASSPGLVKSSTDTQYFGPGTRLTVL.

Here the CDR3 DNA reads TGTGCCAGCAGCCTGACAGGGAAAGACTATGGCTACACCTTC. Translation gives CASSLTGKDYGYTF. This chain joins TRBV2 and TRBJ1-2; 7 bases align to TRBD1. V was pared by 6 bases and J by 3 bases, with 7 bases of the junction left unmatched. The CDR3 sequence is 14 residues long. Germline V gene sequence: CDR1 SNHLY, CDR2 FYNNEI.

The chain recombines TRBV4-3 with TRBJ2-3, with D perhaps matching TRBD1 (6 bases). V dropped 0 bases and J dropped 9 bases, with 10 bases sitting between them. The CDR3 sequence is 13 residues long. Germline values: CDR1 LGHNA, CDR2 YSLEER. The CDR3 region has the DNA TGCGCCAGCAGCCAAGATAGGACAGCAACGCAGTATTTT. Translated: CASSQDRTATQYF.

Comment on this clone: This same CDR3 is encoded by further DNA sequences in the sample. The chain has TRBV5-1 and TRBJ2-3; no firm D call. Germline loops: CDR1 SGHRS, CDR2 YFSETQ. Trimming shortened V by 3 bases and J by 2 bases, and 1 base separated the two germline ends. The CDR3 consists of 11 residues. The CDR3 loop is CASSSTDTQYF. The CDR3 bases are TGCGCCAGCAGCTCCACAGATACGCAGTATTTT.

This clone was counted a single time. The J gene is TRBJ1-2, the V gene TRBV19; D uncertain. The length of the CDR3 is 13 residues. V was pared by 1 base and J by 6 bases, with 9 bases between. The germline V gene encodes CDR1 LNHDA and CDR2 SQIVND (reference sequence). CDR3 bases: TGTGCCAGTAGTATAGGGTTCTCGCATGGCTACACCTTC. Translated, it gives CASSIGFSHGYTF.

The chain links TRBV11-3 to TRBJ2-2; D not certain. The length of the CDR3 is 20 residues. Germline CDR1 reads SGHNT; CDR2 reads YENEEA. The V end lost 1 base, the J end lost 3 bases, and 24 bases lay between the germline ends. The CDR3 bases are TGTGCCAGCAGCTTAGGCCAACCCCCACCTACACAGAAGTACACCGGGGAGCTGTTTTTT. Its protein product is CASSLGQPPPTQKYTGELFF.

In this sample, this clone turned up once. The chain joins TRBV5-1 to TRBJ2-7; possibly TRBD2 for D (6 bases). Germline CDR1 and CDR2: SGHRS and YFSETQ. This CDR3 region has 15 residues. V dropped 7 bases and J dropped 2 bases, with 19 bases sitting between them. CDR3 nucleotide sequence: TGCGCCAGCTCCGCGCAGAAGGGAGGCGCCTACGAGCAGTACTTC. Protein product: CASSAQKGGAYEQYF.

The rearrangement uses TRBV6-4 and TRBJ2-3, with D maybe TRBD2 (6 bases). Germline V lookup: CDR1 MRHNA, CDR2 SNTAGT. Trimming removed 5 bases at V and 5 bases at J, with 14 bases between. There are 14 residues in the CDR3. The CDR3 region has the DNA TGTGCCAGCAGTCCGGACGGGGGACGAGATACGCAGTATTTT. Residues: CASSPDGGRDTQYF.

The CDR3, as DNA: TGTGCCAGCAGTCCTGGGACTAGCGGGGGCGCAGAGACCCAGTACTTC. This gives the protein CASSPGTSGGAETQYF. The V and J genes are TRBV11-3 and TRBJ2-5; 14 positions match TRBD2. Trimming cost V 6 bases and J 4 bases; bases outside gene matches: 7. Germline values: CDR1 SGHNT, CDR2 YENEEA. The CDR3 has 16 residues.

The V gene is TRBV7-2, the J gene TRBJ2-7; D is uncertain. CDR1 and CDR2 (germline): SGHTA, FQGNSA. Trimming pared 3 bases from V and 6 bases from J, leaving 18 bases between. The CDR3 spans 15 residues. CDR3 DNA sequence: TGTGCCAGCAGCTTGACGTTAGGAAGTTCGGGCGAGCAGTACTTC. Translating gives CASSLTLGSSGEQYF. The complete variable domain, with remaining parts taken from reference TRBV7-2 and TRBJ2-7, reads GAGVSQSPSNKVTEKGKDVELRCDPISGHTALYWYRQSLGQGLEFLIYFQGNSAPDKSGLPSDRFSAERTGGSVSTLTIQRTQQEDSAVYLCASSLTLGSSGEQYFGPGTRLTVT.